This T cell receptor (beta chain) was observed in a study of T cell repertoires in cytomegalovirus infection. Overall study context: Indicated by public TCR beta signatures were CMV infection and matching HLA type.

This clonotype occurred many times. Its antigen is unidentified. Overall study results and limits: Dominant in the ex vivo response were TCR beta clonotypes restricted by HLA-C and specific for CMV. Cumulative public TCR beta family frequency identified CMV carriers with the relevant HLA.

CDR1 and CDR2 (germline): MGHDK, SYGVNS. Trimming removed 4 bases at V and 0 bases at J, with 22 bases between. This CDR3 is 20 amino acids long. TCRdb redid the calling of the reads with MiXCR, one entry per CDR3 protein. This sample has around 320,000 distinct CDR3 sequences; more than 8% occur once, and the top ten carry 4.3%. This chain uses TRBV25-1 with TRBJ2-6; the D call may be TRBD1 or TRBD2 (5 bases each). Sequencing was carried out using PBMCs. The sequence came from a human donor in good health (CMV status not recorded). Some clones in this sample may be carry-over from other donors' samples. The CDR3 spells CASSVRGRNSQSSGANVLTF. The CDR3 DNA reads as TGTGCCAGCAGTGTTAGGGGACGCAATTCCCAGAGCTCTGGGGCCAACGTCCTGACTTTC.